This T cell receptor (beta chain) was sequenced for a study of blood T cell repertoires in COVID-19. At the level of the study: The recovered donors of Cohort 3 showed two negative PCRs, clearance, or symptom resolution. Samples taken during acute and convalescent COVID-19 were collected in the United States, Italy and Spain.

CDR3 length: 17 residues. V gave up 1 base and J gave up 2 bases; unmatched junction bases: 8. CDR1 is SGDLS, CDR2 YYNGEE, per germline. Here immunoSEQ multiplex PCR was the method, and the copy in TCRdb shows in-frame clones only, minus some. The sample records about 400,000 clones, about 89% being singletons. Assignment of participants to cohorts was predicated upon participant-reported clinical history. The source material was PBMCs or T cells enriched from blood (not recorded which). The sequence came from a man in his forties or fifties in a cohort exposed to, infected with or recovered from COVID-19 (not recorded which). The chain employs TRBV9 and TRBJ1-1, with 10 positions matching TRBD1. The CDR3 DNA reads TGTGCCAGCAGCGTAACCCCCACGACAGGGGGCAACACTGAAGCTTTCTTT. The encoded protein is CASSVTPTTGGNTEAFF.